This T cell receptor beta chain was sequenced in a study of vaccination and CD4 T cells after COVID-19. Germline V gene lookup returns CDR1 MDHEN and CDR2 SYDVKM. The CDR3 is 13 amino acids. V gave up 7 bases and J gave up 9 bases, with 16 bases separating them. This clonotype was seen a handful of times. What it binds is not known. Documented treatment: roughly 10-day PBMC culture with coronavirus spike peptide pools or control peptides (ViraFEST assay). Scientists ran DNA taken from cultured CD4+ T cells through the Oncomine TCR Beta short-read assay for sequencing. TCRdb recomputed calls from the PCR reads with MiXCR, one row per CDR3 protein. Of 5,500 to 7,000 distinct CDR3 sequences detected, more than 15% appear once; the ten largest clones hold 20%.

This TCR was recovered from a human donor who had recovered from COVID-19. The chain employs TRBV28 and TRBJ1-5, with unresolved D. The sample taken for sequencing was CD4+ T cells from blood, cultured in vitro. CDR3 coding DNA: TGTGCCAGCACCCAAGGCAAAGTGTCGCCCCAGCATTTT. Its protein is CASTQGKVSPQHF.